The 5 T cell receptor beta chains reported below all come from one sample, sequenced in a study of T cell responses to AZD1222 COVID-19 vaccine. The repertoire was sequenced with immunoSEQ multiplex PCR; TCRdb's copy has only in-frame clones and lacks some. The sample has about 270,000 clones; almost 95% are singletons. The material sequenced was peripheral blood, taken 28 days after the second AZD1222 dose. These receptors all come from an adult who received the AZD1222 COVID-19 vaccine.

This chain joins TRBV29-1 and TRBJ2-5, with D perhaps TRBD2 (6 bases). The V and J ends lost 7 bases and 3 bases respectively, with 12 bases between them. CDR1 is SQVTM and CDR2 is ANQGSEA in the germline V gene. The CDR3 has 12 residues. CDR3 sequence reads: CSAVSGEETQYF. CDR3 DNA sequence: TGCAGCGCCGTTAGCGGTGAAGAGACCCAGTACTTC. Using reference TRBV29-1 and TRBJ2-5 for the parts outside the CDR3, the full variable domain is SAVISQKPSRDICQRGTSLTIQCQVDSQVTMMFWYRQQPGQSLTLIATANQGSEATYESGFVIDKFPISRPNLTFSTLTVSNMSPEDSSIYLCSAVSGEETQYFGPGTRLLVL.

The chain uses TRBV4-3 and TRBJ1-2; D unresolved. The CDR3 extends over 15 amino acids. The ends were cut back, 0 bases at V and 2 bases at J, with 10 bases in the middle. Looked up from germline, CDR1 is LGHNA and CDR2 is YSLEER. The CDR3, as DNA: TGCGCCAGCAGCCAAGATCTCGCGGTGAACTATGGCTACACCTTC. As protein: CASSQDLAVNYGYTF.

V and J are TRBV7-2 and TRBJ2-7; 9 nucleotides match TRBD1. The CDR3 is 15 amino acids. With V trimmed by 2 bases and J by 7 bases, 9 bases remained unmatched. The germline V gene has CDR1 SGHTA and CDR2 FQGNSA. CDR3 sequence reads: CASSLTGQGSGEQYF. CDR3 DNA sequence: TGTGCCAGCAGCTTAACGGGACAGGGTTCGGGGGAGCAGTACTTC.

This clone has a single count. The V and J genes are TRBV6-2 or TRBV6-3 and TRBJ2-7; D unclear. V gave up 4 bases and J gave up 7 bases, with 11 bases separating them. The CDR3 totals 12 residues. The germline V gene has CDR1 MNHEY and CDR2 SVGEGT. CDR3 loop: CASSSVLYEQYF. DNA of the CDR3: TGTGCCAGCAGTTCGGTCCTCTATGAGCAGTACTTC.

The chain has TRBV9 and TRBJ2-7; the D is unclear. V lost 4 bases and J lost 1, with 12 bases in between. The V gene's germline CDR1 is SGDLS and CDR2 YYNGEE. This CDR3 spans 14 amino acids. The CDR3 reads CASSPSPSSYEQYF. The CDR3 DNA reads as TGTGCCAGCAGCCCCAGCCCGTCTTCCTACGAGCAGTACTTC.